The next 23 T cell receptor beta chains were all read from a single sample in a study of response to subunit inactivated influenza vaccine. TCRdb passed the RT-PCR reads through MiXCR, listing each CDR3 protein once. The sample yields 150,000 to 200,000 distinct CDR3 sequences, 9.5% to 15% seen once. The sample was also reused in another study, on T cells expressing NK-cell markers. From that second work: Production of TCR beta cDNA relied on 5'RACE template switching with UMIs.

Sequencing was performed on CD8+ T cells sorted from PBMCs, taken 12 days after vaccination. The receptors come from a man aged 50-60 years who received an inactivated influenza vaccine.

This clonotype has a count of ten or more. The chain joins TRBV7-9 to TRBJ2-7; D unclear. With 4 bases removed from V and 1 base from J, the gap between germline ends came to 5 bases. CDR3 length: 12 residues. The germline CDR1 and CDR2 sequences are SEHNR and FQNEAQ (reference sequence). CDR3 in amino acids: CASSSYSYEQYF. The CDR3 DNA reads as TGTGCCAGCAGCTCGTATTCCTACGAGCAGTACTTC.

This clonotype has more than one count but fewer than ten. V gene TRBV11-2 combines with J gene TRBJ2-6; 8 bases agree with TRBD1. Germline lookup yields CDR1 SGHAT and CDR2 FQNNGV. The V segment lost 3 bases and the J segment 0 bases; nucleotides outside the gene matches: 7. This CDR3 comprises 18 residues. CDR3 in amino acids: CASSLGPGQVSGANVLTF. CDR3 bases: TGTGCCAGCAGCTTGGGCCCGGGACAGGTCTCTGGGGCCAACGTCCTGACTTTC. The complete variable domain, with remaining parts taken from reference TRBV11-2 and TRBJ2-6, reads EAGVAQSPRYKIIEKRQSVAFWCNPISGHATLYWYQQILGQGPKLLIQFQNNGVVDDSQLPKDRFSAERLKGVDSTLKIQPAKLEDSAVYLCASSLGPGQVSGANVLTFGAGSRLTVL.

This clonotype was seen many times. This chain links TRBV5-1 with TRBJ2-7, with D tentatively TRBD2 (6 bases). The CDR3 loop spans 14 amino acids. Germline V lookup: CDR1 SGHRS, CDR2 YFSETQ. V was trimmed by 2 bases and J by 2 bases, leaving 11 bases between them. CDR3 sequence (DNA): TGCGCCAGCAGCTTCGAGCGGGTTCCCTACGAGCAGTACTTC. It is translated as CASSFERVPYEQYF.

This clonotype was counted ten times or more. The chain uses TRBV10-3 and TRBJ2-1; D unresolved. The germline V and J ends were trimmed by 1 base and 10 bases, with 14 bases remaining between them. CDR1 is ENHRY and CDR2 is SYGVKD in the germline V gene. CDR3 length equals 14 residues. The CDR3 coding sequence is TGTGCCATCAGTGAGTTAGGCCTAGTGGGCGAGCAGTTCTTC. This translates into CAISELGLVGEQFF.

The table lists this clonotype with a few counts. The genes are TRBV4-3 and TRBJ2-7, with no clear D. Germline V gene sequence: CDR1 LGHNA, CDR2 YSLEER. Trimming took 0 bases from V and 3 from J, leaving 9 bases between them. There are 14 residues in the CDR3. DNA for the CDR3: TGCGCCAGCAGCCAAGATTATACCGGCTACGAGCAGTACTTC. Residues: CASSQDYTGYEQYF.

The rearrangement joins TRBV7-9 to TRBJ2-7, with 8 bases identical to TRBD2. Per the germline V gene, CDR1 is SEHNR and CDR2 is FQNEAQ (reference sequence). This CDR3 region has 14 residues. With V trimmed by 4 bases and J by 6 bases, 8 bases remained unmatched. The chain's CDR3 is CASSSGLEWREQYF. The CDR3 DNA sequence: TGTGCCAGCAGCTCGGGACTAGAGTGGCGCGAGCAGTACTTC.

This clonotype was picked up many times. The chain couples TRBV30 to TRBJ1-1; D not certain. CDR1 is GTSNPN, CDR2 SVGIG, per germline (reference sequence). V was clipped by 0 bases and J by 4 bases, with 6 bases between them. The CDR3 consists of 12 residues. The CDR3 sequence is CAWSVGITEAFF. The CDR3 region has the DNA TGTGCCTGGAGTGTAGGTATCACTGAAGCTTTCTTT.

This clonotype was counted a few times. V and J are TRBV11-2 and TRBJ2-7, with D possibly matching TRBD1 (5 bases). The CDR3 covers 14 residues. Germline V gene lookup returns CDR1 SGHAT and CDR2 FQNNGV. The V gene lost 4 bases and the J gene lost 2 bases, with 12 bases spanning the gap. The CDR3 DNA follows: TGTGCCAGCAGCTCCCTGACAGCTACCTACGAGCAGTACTTC. It translates to CASSSLTATYEQYF.

The chain couples TRBV7-9 to TRBJ2-3, with 8 positions matching TRBD2. V gave up 3 bases and J gave up 3 bases; unmatched junction bases: 8. CDR1 and CDR2 (germline): SEHNR, FQNEAQ (reference sequence). The CDR3 sequence is 16 residues long. In DNA form, the CDR3 reads TGTGCCAGCAGCTTTCACCTAGCGGGTCTTACAGATACGCAGTATTTT. Translation gives CASSFHLAGLTDTQYF.

This clonotype was counted ten times or more. The chain has TRBV27 and TRBJ1-5, with D hard to call. V gave up 3 bases and J gave up 4 bases, with 7 bases separating them. Per the germline V gene, CDR1 is MNHEY and CDR2 is SMNVEV (reference sequence). The CDR3 consists of 13 residues. For the CDR3, the DNA is TGTGCCAGCAGTTTGGGCAGAAATCAGCCCCAGCATTTT. Translation: CASSLGRNQPQHF.

This clonotype has just a few counts. The rearrangement links TRBV28 to TRBJ2-7; TRBD2 matches 12 bases. The germline V gene encodes CDR1 MDHEN and CDR2 SYDVKM. This CDR3 is built from 13 residues. V was clipped by 6 bases and J by 10 bases; unmatched bases: 7. CDR3 residues: CASRPGTSGSQYF. CDR3 in DNA: TGTGCCAGCAGACCCGGGACTAGCGGGTCCCAGTACTTC.

This clonotype occurred a few times. This chain joins TRBV20-1 and TRBJ2-5; D is uncertain. V was cut by 0 bases and J by 0 bases, with 5 bases left in between. The CDR3 covers 13 residues. Germline V gene lookup returns CDR1 DFQATT and CDR2 SNEGSKA (reference sequence). CDR3 region: CSAREGYQETQYF. CDR3 nucleotides: TGCAGTGCTAGAGAAGGGTACCAAGAGACCCAGTACTTC.

This clonotype was counted between two and nine times. This chain links TRBV6-5 with TRBJ2-1; D ambiguous. Trimming removed 1 base from V and 7 bases from J, with 23 bases in between. This CDR3 is 18 amino acids long. Germline CDR1 is MNHEY and CDR2 is SVGAGI. This CDR3 is CASSYLASLSPPENEQFF. CDR3 nucleotides: TGTGCCAGCAGTTACTTGGCCAGCCTTTCCCCCCCTGAAAATGAGCAGTTCTTC.

This clonotype was seen only a few times. This chain joins TRBV7-9 and TRBJ2-5; TRBD2 is a possible D gene (5 bases). The CDR3 spans 15 residues. The V gene lost 5 bases and the J gene lost 5 bases, with 18 bases spanning the gap. The germline V gene has CDR1 SEHNR and CDR2 FQNEAQ (reference sequence). Here the CDR3 DNA reads TGTGCCAGCAGCCCGACGGGCCAGTGGGAGGAGACCCAGTACTTC. Encoded protein: CASSPTGQWEETQYF.

The rearrangement links TRBV28 to TRBJ1-5; TRBD1 is a possible D gene (6 bases). This CDR3 has 16 residues. Trimming left V 6 bases short and J 5 bases short, with 20 bases between. The germline V gene encodes CDR1 MDHEN and CDR2 SYDVKM. The CDR3: CASSQRGGPSDQPQHF. The DNA for the CDR3 is TGTGCCAGCAGCCAGCGGGGGGGCCCGTCCGATCAGCCCCAGCATTTT. Full variable domain (outside the CDR3, taken from reference TRBV28 and TRBJ1-5): DVKVTQSSRYLVKRTGEKVFLECVQDMDHENMFWYRQDPGLGLRLIYFSYDVKMKEKGDIPEGYSVSREKKERFSLILESASTNQTSMYLCASSQRGGPSDQPQHFGDGTRLSIL.

This sequence joins TRBV7-8 and TRBJ2-2; TRBD2 matches 10 bases. Germline V gives CDR1 SGHVS, CDR2 FQNEAQ. This CDR3 region has 20 residues. V lost 5 bases, J lost 1 base, and 16 bases stayed unmatched. The CDR3 sequence is CASSLNSGGPLTLNTGELFF. Here the CDR3 DNA reads TGTGCCAGCAGCCTAAATAGCGGGGGGCCCCTCACTCTGAACACCGGGGAGCTGTTTTTT.

This clonotype was found a few times. The CDR3 region is CASSARNPYNEQFF. CDR3 sequence (DNA): TGTGCCAGCAGTGCCCGTAACCCCTACAATGAGCAGTTCTTC. This chain links TRBV6-2 or TRBV6-3 with TRBJ2-1; D gene unclear. Trimming took off 5 bases at V and 2 bases at J, with 10 bases between the two ends. There are 14 residues in the CDR3. CDR1 and CDR2 from the germline V gene are MNHEY and SVGEGT.

This clonotype has at least ten counts. The chain recombines TRBV27 with TRBJ2-1, with 9 nucleotides matching TRBD1. The germline V gene encodes CDR1 MNHEY and CDR2 SMNVEV (reference sequence). This CDR3 is built from 17 residues. The ends lost 5 bases at V and 4 bases at J; junction bases unmatched: 12. The CDR3 spells CASSPQWTGDIYNEQFF. DNA for the CDR3: TGTGCCAGCAGTCCCCAATGGACAGGGGACATATACAATGAGCAGTTCTTC.

This clonotype was counted only a few times. This may come from a read error, since a much larger clone is one base off. This sequence joins TRBV6-5 and TRBJ1-1, with 7 nucleotides matching TRBD1. J gave up 6 bases and V 4 bases, and 5 bases lay outside the gene matches. Germline loops: CDR1 MNHEY, CDR2 SVGAGI. This CDR3 is 13 amino acids long. The DNA of the CDR3 is TGTGCCAGCAGTTCGACAGGGAAGTCTGAAGCTTTCTTT. Protein sequence: CASSSTGKSEAFF.

This clonotype was observed a few times. This chain uses TRBV7-9 with TRBJ1-2; D uncertain. This CDR3 contains 12 residues. Germline assignment: CDR1 SEHNR and CDR2 FQNEAQ (reference sequence). V was pared by 3 bases and J by 8 bases, with 10 bases between. The CDR3 DNA sequence: TGTGCCAGCAGCTTGACCGGGAAGGGCTACACCTTC. Its translation is CASSLTGKGYTF.

The rearrangement joins TRBV6-5 to TRBJ2-7, with 7 bases matching TRBD2. V was pared by 2 bases and J by 5 bases, with 6 bases of the junction left unmatched. The CDR3 has 14 amino acids. CDR1 MNHEY and CDR2 SVGAGI come from the germline V gene. The CDR3 reads CASSYGGETNEQYF. CDR3 nucleotides: TGTGCCAGCAGTTACGGGGGGGAGACGAACGAGCAGTACTTC.

This clonotype was picked up a small number of times. The V gene is TRBV7-9, the J gene TRBJ1-2, with TRBD1 matching 8 bases. The CDR3 has 16 amino acids. The V gene end was trimmed by 4 bases and the J gene end by 3 bases; junction bases not matched to a gene: 10. Germline loops: CDR1 SEHNR, CDR2 FQNEAQ (reference sequence). CDR3 in amino acids: CASSSTRHRGDYGYTF. In DNA form, the CDR3 reads TGTGCCAGCAGCTCTACGAGGCACAGGGGGGACTATGGCTACACCTTC. Filled out from reference TRBV7-9 and TRBJ1-2, the complete variable domain reads DTGVSQNPRHKITKRGQNVTFRCDPISEHNRLYWYRQTLGQGPEFLTYFQNEAQLEKSRLLSDRFSAERPKGSFSTLEIQRTEQGDSAMYLCASSSTRHRGDYGYTFGSGTRLTVV.

This clonotype was picked up many times. In DNA, the CDR3 is TGCGCCAGCAGCAGCTCGGCAGGGGGCTATCAGCCCCAGCATTTT. It specifies CASSSSAGGYQPQHF. This chain uses TRBV4-3 with TRBJ1-5, with TRBD1 identical over 8 bases. J was trimmed by 5 bases and V by 5 bases; bases with no gene match: 8. The germline CDR1 and CDR2 sequences are LGHNA and YSLEER. The CDR3 length is 15 residues.